Listed here are 31 T cell receptor beta chains from one sample, sequenced in a study of cytomegalovirus exposure and HLA in healthy donors. PCR primers comprised 60 Vbeta and 13 Jbeta primers. Using immunoSEQ multiplex PCR, the repertoire was profiled, and TCRdb retains in-frame clones only, with some absent. This sample has about 160,000 clones, with 81% found just once. The sequenced sample consisted of PBMCs. These receptors were taken from a woman in her forties or fifties in good health and CMV-seronegative.

This chain connects TRBV15 to TRBJ1-5; D is ambiguous. The CDR3 runs 14 residues. V shed 1 base and J shed 8 bases, with 12 bases lying between them. Germline-derived CDR1 and CDR2 are LNHNV and YYDKDF (reference sequence). The CDR3 DNA is TGTGCCACCAGCAGAGCTGGACTTCAGGAGCCCCAGCATTTT. It encodes CATSRAGLQEPQHF.

The chain has TRBV19 and TRBJ2-1, with D perhaps matching TRBD2 (6 bases). The CDR3 has 15 amino acids. V was pared by 6 bases and J by 4 bases, with 16 bases between. Germline assignment: CDR1 LNHDA and CDR2 SQIVND (reference sequence). The CDR3 DNA follows: TGTGCCAGTAGGGAGGGTCGAAGCGGGTACAATGAGCAGTTCTTC. Translation: CASREGRSGYNEQFF. The variable domain in full, completed from reference TRBV19 and TRBJ2-1, reads DGGITQSPKYLFRKEGQNVTLSCEQNLNHDAMYWYRQDPGQGLRLIYYSQIVNDFQKGDIAEGYSVSREKKESFPLTVTSAQKNPTAFYLCASREGRSGYNEQFFGPGTRLTVL.

In its sample, this clone was seen a few times. The gene calls are TRBV6-5 and TRBJ2-1, with D perhaps TRBD1 (6 bases). V was cut by 5 bases and J by 10 bases, with 15 bases left in between. The CDR3 sequence is 13 residues long. Looked up from germline, CDR1 is MNHEY and CDR2 is SVGAGI. CDR3 protein: CASSISPDREQFF. CDR3 DNA: TGTGCCAGCAGTATATCCCCGGACAGAGAGCAGTTCTTC.

The V call is TRBV25-1, the J call TRBJ1-2, with D hard to call. The germline V gene encodes CDR1 MGHDK and CDR2 SYGVNS. V lost 2 bases to trimming and J lost 9 bases, with 13 bases between them. CDR3 length: 13 amino acids. The CDR3 here is CASSEGWASRYTF. In DNA form, the CDR3 reads TGTGCCAGCAGTGAAGGATGGGCGTCTCGCTACACCTTC.

This clone was counted only a few times. The rearrangement joins TRBV5-1 to TRBJ2-7, with 9 bases fitting TRBD1. The CDR3 runs to 16 residues. Per the germline V gene, CDR1 is SGHRS and CDR2 is YFSETQ. V lost 3 bases, J lost 3 bases, and 10 bases stayed unmatched. CDR3 nucleotides: TGCGCCAGCAGCTCAGGAGCGGGACAGGGACACTACGAGCAGTACTTC. This gives the protein CASSSGAGQGHYEQYF. Full variable domain (outside the CDR3, taken from reference TRBV5-1 and TRBJ2-7): KAGVTQTPRYLIKTRGQQVTLSCSPISGHRSVSWYQQTPGQGLQFLFEYFSETQRNKGNFPGRFSGRQFSNSRSEMNVSTLELGDSALYLCASSSGAGQGHYEQYFGPGTRLTVT.

The chain combines TRBV4-2 with TRBJ2-7; D may be TRBD2 (7 bases). The CDR3 consists of 15 residues. CDR1 LGHNA and CDR2 YNFKEQ come from the germline V gene. V was pared by 0 bases and J by 7 bases, with 16 bases between. CDR3 DNA: TGTGCCAGCAGCCAAGATATGGGGGGGCGGATAGAGCAGTACTTC. As protein: CASSQDMGGRIEQYF.

The chain joins TRBV11-2 to TRBJ1-2; 8 bases line up with TRBD1. In germline, CDR1 is SGHAT, CDR2 FQNNGV. Trimming at V came to 6 bases and at J to 4 bases, leaving 10 bases not matched to a gene. This CDR3 region has 15 residues. CDR3 in DNA: TGTGCCAGCAGTTCTATGGACAGGGTGGGCTATGGCTACACCTTC. This sequence encodes CASSSMDRVGYGYTF.

The chain carries TRBV7-8 and TRBJ2-2; 16 nucleotides match TRBD2. The CDR3 runs to 17 residues. J was trimmed by 2 bases and V by 6 bases; bases with no gene match: 3. Germline V CDR1 and CDR2: SGHVS, FQNEAQ. The CDR3 loop reads CASRGTSGGANTGELFF. CDR3 nucleotide sequence: TGTGCCAGCAGAGGGACTAGCGGGGGGGCCAACACCGGGGAGCTGTTTTTT. The full variable domain, completed using reference TRBV7-8 and TRBJ2-2, is GAGVSQSPRYKVAKRGQDVALRCDPISGHVSLFWYQQALGQGPEFLTYFQNEAQLDKSGLPSDRFFAERPEGSVSTLKIQRTQQEDSAVYLCASRGTSGGANTGELFFGEGSRLTVL.

This chain connects TRBV19 to TRBJ2-1; 7 nucleotides align to TRBD1. The germline V gene encodes CDR1 LNHDA and CDR2 SQIVND (reference sequence). The V gene end was trimmed by 6 bases and the J gene end by 9 bases; junction bases not matched to a gene: 14. This CDR3 spans 15 amino acids. CDR3 sequence: CASSISEQGHGEQFF. Here the CDR3 DNA reads TGTGCCAGTAGCATCTCTGAACAGGGGCATGGTGAGCAGTTCTTC.

The chain links TRBV6-5 to TRBJ2-2, with 11 bases fitting TRBD1. CDR1 is MNHEY, CDR2 SVGAGI, per germline. After removal of 4 bases from V and 5 bases from J, the junction contained 6 bases not matched to a gene. The CDR3 is 16 amino acids. CDR3 in amino acids: CASSWGTGGYTGELFF. CDR3 sequence (DNA): TGTGCCAGCAGTTGGGGGACAGGGGGTTATACCGGGGAGCTGTTTTTT.

The rearrangement uses TRBV30 and TRBJ1-2, with TRBD1 identical over 9 bases. The CDR3 is 13 residues long. The trim removed 2 bases at V and 6 bases at J, leaving 4 bases unmatched. Germline CDR1 and CDR2: GTSNPN and SVGIG (reference sequence). CDR3 nucleotide sequence: TGTGCCTGGAGTCCCGGGACAGGGAATGGCTACACCTTC. This translates into CAWSPGTGNGYTF.

V gene TRBV7-6 combines with J gene TRBJ2-7; D may be TRBD1 (6 bases). CDR3 length equals 13 residues. Trimming left V 5 bases short and J 3 bases short, with 11 bases between. From germline, CDR1 is SGHVS and CDR2 FNYEAQ. Here the CDR3 DNA reads TGTGCCAGCAGCGTATCGACAGGCTACGAGCAGTACTTC. This codes for CASSVSTGYEQYF.

V usage is TRBV4-3 and J usage is TRBJ2-5, with 8 bases identical to TRBD2. The J call may be mistaken, given a closer DNA end match to TRBJ2-7. CDR1 and CDR2 from the germline V gene are LGHNA and YSLEER. The CDR3 runs to 14 residues. The CDR3: CASSGGRSHYEQYF. The CDR3 DNA sequence: TGCGCCAGCAGCGGCGGGAGGTCCCACTACGAGCAGTACTTC.

This chain uses TRBV28 with TRBJ1-1; 9 nucleotides line up with TRBD1. Trimming removed 4 bases from V and 3 bases from J; junction bases left unmatched: 6. The CDR3 covers 15 residues. CDR1 is MDHEN and CDR2 is SYDVKM in the germline V gene. CDR3 bases: TGTGCCAGCAGTTCCCAGACAGGGGGGGACACTGAAGCTTTCTTT. Protein sequence: CASSSQTGGDTEAFF.

As to this clone: Germline is not matched at one junction end, which may reflect a read error. This rearrangement joins TRBV30 to TRBJ2-5; the D gene is possibly TRBD1 (6 bases). Germline V gives CDR1 GTSNPN, CDR2 SVGIG (reference sequence). CDR3 size: 13 residues. The CDR3 coding sequence is TGTGCCTGGAGTGTGGGGGCTCAAGGGACCCAGTACTTC. Amino acids: CAWSVGAQGTQYF.

This clone was detected only a few times. The CDR3 coding sequence is TGTGCCAGCACCTGGGACATGGCTCAGCCCCAGCATTTT. Its protein is CASTWDMAQPQHF. This chain connects TRBV6-5 to TRBJ1-5, with D possibly being TRBD1 (6 bases). The V end lost 7 bases, the J end lost 6 bases, and 13 bases lay between the germline ends. The CDR3 is 13 amino acids. CDR1 and CDR2 (germline): MNHEY, SVGAGI.

The CDR3 DNA reads TGTGCCAGCAGTTTAGTAGCGGGAGCCGCCGGGGAGCTGTTTTTT. Amino acid sequence: CASSLVAGAAGELFF. V is TRBV28 and J is TRBJ2-2; TRBD2 agrees at 9 bases. This CDR3 region has 15 residues. Germline V gene lookup returns CDR1 MDHEN and CDR2 SYDVKM. Trimming took 2 bases from V and 6 from J; bases not matched to a gene: 4.

The chain couples TRBV11-2 to TRBJ2-5; TRBD2 aligns across 9 bases. J was trimmed by 4 bases and V by 5 bases; bases with no gene match: 14. Germline V gives CDR1 SGHAT, CDR2 FQNNGV. This CDR3 has 17 amino acids. The CDR3 sequence is CASSLSRGAGGVETQYF. Written as DNA, the CDR3 is TGTGCCAGCAGCCTTTCACGGGGAGCGGGAGGAGTAGAGACCCAGTACTTC.

A single count supports this clone. The chain employs TRBV7-2 and TRBJ1-5, with 9 positions matching TRBD1. The J segment lost 6 bases and the V segment lost 5 bases, leaving 8 bases of the junction unmatched. Germline V gene lookup returns CDR1 SGHTA and CDR2 FQGNSA. The CDR3 has 15 residues. This CDR3 reads CASSAGTGSTQPQHF. The CDR3 bases are TGTGCCAGCAGCGCCGGGACAGGGTCCACTCAGCCCCAGCATTTT.

The chain employs TRBV10-2 and TRBJ1-5, with a weak D call TRBD1 (5 bases). The CDR3 is 15 residues long. Germline V lookup: CDR1 WSHSY, CDR2 SAAADI. V lost 6 bases to trimming and J lost 1 base, with 13 bases between them. The CDR3 spells CASRGGAGSNQPQHF. The DNA for the CDR3 is TGCGCCAGCAGAGGAGGGGCGGGGAGCAATCAGCCCCAGCATTTT.

This clone occurred once. The chain joins TRBV14 to TRBJ2-3; tentatively, D is TRBD1 (5 bases). V was clipped by 0 bases and J by 10 bases, with 20 bases between them. The CDR3 totals 16 residues. From germline, CDR1 is SGHDN and CDR2 FVKESK. This CDR3 reads CASSQDHGALSRAQYF. In nucleotides, the CDR3 is TGTGCCAGCAGCCAAGATCATGGGGCCTTGAGTAGAGCGCAGTATTTT.

V gene TRBV28 combines with J gene TRBJ2-7, with 7 bases that match TRBD1. The V gene end was trimmed by 10 bases and the J gene end by 2 bases; junction bases not matched to a gene: 5. The CDR3 totals 12 residues. Germline CDR1 and CDR2: MDHEN and SYDVKM. The CDR3 nucleotides read TGTGCCATTCGACAGGGAGCCTACGAGCAGTACTTC. It is translated as CAIRQGAYEQYF.

The chain couples TRBV28 to TRBJ1-5, with D perhaps matching TRBD1 (5 bases). Trimming took off 4 bases at V and 4 bases at J, with 14 bases between the two ends. The germline V gene encodes CDR1 MDHEN and CDR2 SYDVKM. The CDR3 loop spans 15 amino acids. DNA of the CDR3: TGTGCCAGCAGTTCCTCAGGGTATCCTAATCAGCCCCAGCATTTT. It yields the protein CASSSSGYPNQPQHF.

V usage is TRBV19 and J usage is TRBJ1-1, with 7 bases matching TRBD1. This CDR3 has 14 amino acids. Trimming removed 8 bases from V and 1 base from J; junction bases left unmatched: 7. CDR1 is LNHDA, CDR2 SQIVND, per germline (reference sequence). CDR3 DNA sequence: TGTGCCAGTCGACAGGGTATGACGAACACTGAAGCTTTCTTT. It is translated as CASRQGMTNTEAFF.

V and J are TRBV19 and TRBJ2-5; 9 bases agree with TRBD1. Germline-derived CDR1 and CDR2 are LNHDA and SQIVND (reference sequence). CDR3 length: 15 amino acids. V lost 5 bases, J lost 2 bases, and 6 bases stayed unmatched. The CDR3 DNA is TGTGCCAGTAGTTTGGACAGGGGACCTCAAGAGACCCAGTACTTC. Protein product: CASSLDRGPQETQYF.

This chain connects TRBV10-2 to TRBJ1-1, with D hard to call. Trimming took 0 bases from V and 5 from J, leaving 13 bases between them. The CDR3 length is 15 residues. Germline loops: CDR1 WSHSY, CDR2 SAAADI. The CDR3 loop is CASSESSMTGTEAFF. The DNA of the CDR3 is TGCGCCAGCAGTGAGTCAAGCATGACGGGGACTGAAGCTTTCTTT.

This sequence joins TRBV10-2 and TRBJ2-6; D is unclear. CDR1 is WSHSY and CDR2 is SAAADI in the germline V gene. Trimming stripped 7 bases from V and 2 bases from J, with 6 bases between. The CDR3 contains 13 residues. As DNA, the CDR3 is TGCGCCAGCAAGGAGACTGGGGCCAACGTCCTGACTTTC. Translation gives CASKETGANVLTF.

V is TRBV4-2 and J is TRBJ2-1; 7 nucleotides agree with TRBD1. The germline V gene encodes CDR1 LGHNA and CDR2 YNFKEQ. The V gene end was trimmed by 0 bases and the J gene end by 9 bases; junction bases not matched to a gene: 8. The CDR3 has 15 residues. The CDR3 nucleotides are TGTGCCAGCAGCCAAGAAGAGGGGGCGTTCGGTGAGCAGTTCTTC. It encodes CASSQEEGAFGEQFF.

The V call is TRBV6-5, the J call TRBJ2-3; 9 bases map to TRBD1. The CDR3 runs 16 residues. The V segment lost 4 bases and the J segment 0 bases; nucleotides outside the gene matches: 5. CDR1 and CDR2 (germline): MNHEY, SVGAGI. CDR3 sequence: CASSSGTGLSTDTQYF. In DNA form, the CDR3 reads TGTGCCAGCAGTTCCGGGACAGGGCTGAGCACAGATACGCAGTATTTT.

V is TRBV7-9 and J is TRBJ2-7; D is uncertain. The CDR3 runs 14 residues. Trimming took off 3 bases at V and 5 bases at J, with 14 bases between the two ends. The germline gives CDR1 SEHNR, CDR2 FQNEAQ (reference sequence). CDR3 bases: TGTGCCAGCAGCTTTGACACCTCAGTGGACGAGCAGTACTTC. It encodes CASSFDTSVDEQYF.

The CDR3 DNA reads TGTGCCAGCAGTCTACCGACCTGGAGGGGCACTGAAGCTTTCTTT. Translated: CASSLPTWRGTEAFF. The J gene is TRBJ1-1, the V gene TRBV28, with D possibly matching TRBD1 (5 bases). CDR1 is MDHEN and CDR2 is SYDVKM in the germline V gene. V shed 5 bases and J shed 4 bases, with 17 bases lying between them. This CDR3 is built from 15 residues.